These T cell receptor beta chains were read from a single sample in a study of regulatory T cells in long-lasting Graves disease. TCRdb re-derived calls from the multiplex PCR reads in MiXCR, one entry per CDR3 protein. Of 400,000 to 500,000 distinct CDR3 sequences listed, less than 25% are singletons. This specimen consisted of peripheral blood mononuclear cells (PBMCs), obtained when the disease was refractory, from a patient treated with antithyroid drugs. The receptors come from a female donor with Graves disease. CDR3s include the opening cysteine and the closing phenylalanine or tryptophan. D genes are given only for firm matches. Only part of the rows carry a size: once, few, many, or a class if the clone is expanded.

size | D | J | V | CDR3 | DNA
many | . | TRBJ1-2 | TRBV27 | CASSSLGRGGIDGYTF | TGTGCCAGCAGTTCCCTCGGCAGGGGAGGGATCGATGGCTACACCTTC
few | . | TRBJ2-3 | TRBV28 | CASSTPRVRVGGTTDTQYF | TGTGCCAGCAGTACCCCGAGAGTTCGAGTTGGCGGGACCACAGATACGCAGTATTTT
. | TRBD1 | TRBJ1-2 | TRBV7-2 | CASSPDRGLGYTF | TGTGCCAGCAGCCCAGACAGGGGGCTCGGCTACACCTTC
few | TRBD1 | TRBJ2-1 | TRBV28 | CASVTGGAGEQFF | TGTGCCAGCGTAACAGGGGGAGCGGGTGAGCAGTTCTTC
few | TRBD1 | TRBJ1-2 | TRBV29-1 | CSVDYKQGTHGYTF | TGCAGCGTTGATTACAAACAGGGGACGCATGGCTACACCTTC
. | . | TRBJ2-7 | TRBV20-1 | CSASFDFYEQYF | TGCAGTGCTAGTTTCGACTTCTACGAGCAGTACTTC
few | . | TRBJ1-4 | TRBV4-1 | CASSQDGGATTNEKLFF | TGCGCCAGCAGCCAAGATGGTGGGGCAACGACTAATGAAAAACTGTTTTTT
. | . | TRBJ2-1 | TRBV11-2 | CASSTTGYEQFF | TGTGCCAGCAGCACCACAGGGTATGAGCAGTTCTTC
many | . | TRBJ2-7 | TRBV20-1 | CSASDRSKSYEQYF | TGCAGTGCTAGCGACAGGTCAAAATCCTACGAGCAGTACTTC
few | . | TRBJ1-2 | TRBV14 | CASSQVEGFGYTF | TGTGCCAGCAGCCAAGTGGAGGGGTTTGGCTACACCTTC
. | . | TRBJ2-2 | TRBV5-1 | CAGSWEDTGELFF | TGCGCCGGCAGCTGGGAGGACACCGGGGAGCTGTTTTTT
many | . | TRBJ1-2 | TRBV12-3/TRBV12-4 | CASGPTGAGYGYTF | TGTGCCAGCGGCCCAACGGGGGCGGGCTATGGCTACACCTTC
few | . | TRBJ1-2 | TRBV7-9 | CASSTSAGGRDIGYTF | TGTGCCAGCAGCACCTCTGCCGGCGGACGGGATATTGGCTACACCTTC
few | . | TRBJ2-7 | TRBV19 | CASSAGGGAGKKQYF | TGTGCCAGTAGTGCCGGCGGTGGGGCCGGGAAAAAGCAGTACTTC
. | . | TRBJ2-7 | TRBV5-1 | CASSPWRPGEEQYF | TGCGCCAGCAGCCCGTGGAGGCCGGGTGAGGAGCAGTACTTC
. | TRBD1 | TRBJ2-1 | TRBV5-6 | CASSYWGQGYNEQFF | TGTGCCAGCTCCTATTGGGGACAGGGGTACAATGAGCAGTTCTTC
. | . | TRBJ2-2 | TRBV5-1 | CASSPLAVQGTGELFF | TGCGCCAGCAGCCCCCTAGCGGTTCAGGGGACCGGGGAGCTGTTTTTT
. | TRBD2 | TRBJ2-5 | TRBV6-1 | CASSNPSGGTETQYF | TGTGCCAGCAGTAATCCTAGCGGGGGCACGGAGACCCAGTACTTC
many | . | TRBJ1-2 | TRBV7-2 | CASSTGPINYGYTF | TGTGCCAGCAGCACGGGACCGATTAACTATGGCTACACCTTC
once | TRBD2 | TRBJ2-1 | TRBV24-1 | CATSDSSGLAYNEQFF | TGTGCCACCAGTGATTCGTCCGGACTAGCGTACAATGAGCAGTTCTTC
many | . | TRBJ1-1 | TRBV25-1 | CASSEGQLNTEAFF | TGTGCCAGCAGTGAAGGGCAGCTGAACACTGAAGCTTTCTTT
. | . | TRBJ1-1 | TRBV15 | CATSRGQFNTEAFF | TGTGCCACCAGCAGAGGCCAGTTCAACACTGAAGCTTTCTTT
. | . | TRBJ2-7 | TRBV7-2 | CASSLGIGSQQYF | TGTGCCAGCAGCTTAGGAATCGGGTCTCAGCAGTACTTC
few | . | TRBJ1-6 | TRBV6-1 | CASRSRERMNSPLHF | TGTGCCAGCAGGTCCAGGGAGAGGATGAATTCACCCCTCCACTTT
many | . | TRBJ2-7 | TRBV11-2 | CASSFGGQATYEQYF | TGTGCCAGCAGCTTCGGAGGTCAGGCGACTTACGAGCAGTACTTC
many | TRBD1 | TRBJ2-5 | TRBV29-1 | CSVETGGQETQYF | TGCAGCGTCGAGACAGGGGGCCAAGAGACCCAGTACTTC
many | TRBD2 | TRBJ2-7 | TRBV6-5 | CASSYATSGLSYEQYF | TGTGCCAGCAGTTACGCGACTAGCGGACTTTCCTACGAGCAGTACTTC
many | . | TRBJ2-5 | TRBV30 | CAWSVLGGRETQYF | TGTGCCTGGAGTGTCCTGGGGGGACGGGAGACCCAGTACTTC
many | TRBD1 | TRBJ2-7 | TRBV11-2 | CASSHGGQGSEQYF | TGTGCCAGCAGCCATGGGGGACAGGGGTCCGAGCAGTACTTC
few | TRBD2 | TRBJ2-2 | TRBV5-1 | CASSFGTSGTGELFF | TGCGCCAGCAGCTTCGGGACTAGCGGGACCGGGGAGCTGTTTTTT
. | . | TRBJ2-4 | TRBV18 | CASSPRRQEGVEDIQYF | TGTGCCAGCTCACCCCGGAGACAGGAAGGGGTTGAGGACATTCAGTACTTC
few | . | TRBJ2-3 | TRBV9 | CASSAGASGITDTQYF | TGTGCCAGCAGCGCGGGGGCCTCTGGGATCACAGATACGCAGTATTTT
many | TRBD2 | TRBJ2-5 | TRBV7-8 | CASSPTSGTQYF | TGTGCCAGCAGTCCGACTAGCGGGACCCAGTACTTC
. | . | TRBJ2-1 | TRBV7-3 | CASSSHPAVSNEQFF | TGTGCCAGCAGCTCACATCCCGCTGTTAGCAATGAGCAGTTCTTC
few | . | TRBJ2-2 | TRBV27 | CASSHLQVRGTGELFF | TGTGCCAGCAGTCACCTCCAGGTCCGGGGCACCGGGGAGCTGTTTTTT
many | . | TRBJ2-5 | TRBV6-2/TRBV6-3 | CASSFAQETQYF | TGTGCCAGCAGTTTCGCACAAGAGACCCAGTACTTC
many | . | TRBJ2-7 | TRBV12-3/TRBV12-4 | CASSSTGTLYEQYF | TGTGCCAGCAGTTCGACCGGGACACTCTACGAGCAGTACTTC
. | TRBD1 | TRBJ1-1 | TRBV27 | CASGSGTGGIGVAFF | TGTGCCAGCGGCTCCGGGACAGGGGGCATTGGGGTAGCTTTCTTT
many | . | TRBJ2-2 | TRBV5-5 | CASSTKGSATGELFF | TGTGCCAGCAGCACTAAAGGGTCTGCCACCGGGGAGCTGTTTTTT
many | TRBD1 | TRBJ1-1 | TRBV2 | CASSPRTGGEFGAGAFF | TGTGCCAGCAGTCCAAGGACAGGGGGCGAATTTGGGGCCGGAGCTTTCTTT
few | . | TRBJ1-5 | TRBV10-2 | CATGGISTDYSNQPQHF | TGCGCCACCGGGGGGATCTCGACGGATTATAGCAATCAGCCCCAGCATTTT
many | TRBD1 | TRBJ1-5 | TRBV7-2 | CASSTTGAYSNQPQHF | TGTGCCAGCAGCACGACAGGGGCTTATAGCAATCAGCCCCAGCATTTT
. | . | TRBJ2-1 | TRBV12-3/TRBV12-4 | CASTPSLGGKQFF | TGTGCCAGCACTCCTTCGTTAGGGGGTAAGCAGTTCTTC
. | TRBD1 | TRBJ2-7 | TRBV20-1 | CSASGTGLHEQYF | TGCAGTGCTAGTGGGACAGGGCTTCACGAGCAGTACTTC
many | TRBD1 | TRBJ1-2 | TRBV30 | CAWSAGGHGYTF | TGTGCCTGGAGTGCAGGGGGTCATGGCTACACCTTC
many | . | TRBJ1-1 | TRBV29-1 | CSVVRGFEAFF | TGCAGCGTCGTCCGAGGATTTGAAGCTTTCTTT
. | TRBD1 | TRBJ1-5 | TRBV6-1 | CASSERGQGQPQHF | TGTGCCAGCAGTGAAAGGGGGCAGGGTCAGCCCCAGCATTTT
. | TRBD2 | TRBJ2-7 | TRBV3-1 | CASSRRGTSGILSYEQYF | TGTGCCAGCAGCCGACGGGGGACTAGCGGGATTCTATCCTACGAGCAGTACTTC
few | . | TRBJ2-5 | TRBV7-6 | CASSYGYQETQYF | TGTGCCAGCAGCTATGGGTACCAAGAGACCCAGTACTTC
. | . | TRBJ1-2 | TRBV20-1 | CSARDPGRVNGYTF | TGCAGTGCTAGAGATCCGGGCAGGGTGAATGGCTACACCTTC
few | . | TRBJ2-5 | TRBV27 | CASRGMRGFGTQYF | TGTGCCAGCAGAGGTATGCGGGGTTTCGGGACCCAGTACTTC
. | . | TRBJ1-1 | TRBV14 | CASSQEEDILWSDTEAFF | TGTGCCAGCAGCCAAGAGGAGGACATCCTCTGGTCGGACACTGAAGCTTTCTTT
. | . | TRBJ1-5 | TRBV24-1 | CATSGPGGGVQPQHF | TGTGCCACCAGTGGCCCCGGTGGGGGGGTACAGCCCCAGCATTTT
. | . | TRBJ2-7 | TRBV9 | CASSVSEGYEQYF | TGTGCCAGCAGCGTCTCAGAGGGATACGAGCAGTACTTC
few | . | TRBJ2-7 | TRBV28 | CASSSLSTSQAPYEQYF | TGTGCCAGCAGCTCTTTATCCACGTCCCAGGCGCCCTACGAGCAGTACTTC